Listed below are T cell receptor beta chains from one sample, sequenced in a study of cytomegalovirus exposure and HLA in healthy donors. Generated by immunoSEQ multiplex PCR, the TCRdb table keeps only in-frame clones and is missing some. The table includes about 190,000 clones, roughly 79% detected once. Sequencing was done on a sample of PBMCs. Every receptor here comes from a woman between 18 and 29 years old in good health and CMV-seronegative. CDR3s include the opening cysteine and the closing phenylalanine or tryptophan. D genes are given only for firm matches. Only part of the rows carry a size: once, few, many, or a class if the clone is expanded.

clone_size: -; j_call: TRBJ1-6; d_call: TRBD1; v_call: TRBV6-5; cdr3_aa: CASSYDSGGLSPLHF; cdr3_nt: TGTGCCAGCAGTTACGATTCAGGGGGGTTGTCACCCCTCCACTTT
clone_size: -; j_call: TRBJ2-1; d_call: -; v_call: TRBV27; cdr3_aa: CASGAPGGEQFF; cdr3_nt: TGTGCCAGCGGGGCGCCCGGGGGTGAGCAGTTCTTC
clone_size: -; j_call: TRBJ2-2; d_call: TRBD2; v_call: TRBV19; cdr3_aa: CASRGLAGALNTGELFF; cdr3_nt: TGTGCCAGTAGGGGACTAGCGGGGGCCCTCAACACCGGGGAGCTGTTTTTT
clone_size: -; j_call: TRBJ2-7; d_call: -; v_call: TRBV18; cdr3_aa: CASSPSTGNEQYF; cdr3_nt: TGTGCCAGCTCACCAAGCACAGGGAACGAGCAGTACTTC
clone_size: -; j_call: TRBJ1-3; d_call: TRBD1; v_call: TRBV11-2; cdr3_aa: CASSLLRGQSNSGNTIYF; cdr3_nt: TGTGCCAGCAGCTTATTACGGGGACAGAGCAATTCTGGAAACACCATATATTTT
clone_size: -; j_call: TRBJ1-1; d_call: -; v_call: TRBV28; cdr3_aa: CASSSLTHTVRGNTEAFF; cdr3_nt: TGTGCCAGCAGTTCACTAACCCATACAGTCCGGGGAAACACTGAAGCTTTCTTT
clone_size: few; j_call: TRBJ2-5; d_call: TRBD1; v_call: TRBV18; cdr3_aa: CASSPPTQGFETQYF; cdr3_nt: TGTGCCAGCTCACCACCAACACAGGGGTTCGAGACCCAGTACTTC
clone_size: few; j_call: TRBJ1-1; d_call: TRBD1; v_call: TRBV27; cdr3_aa: CASSLSRQGYGNTEAFF; cdr3_nt: TGTGCCAGCAGTTTATCGAGACAGGGGTATGGGAACACTGAAGCTTTCTTT
clone_size: -; j_call: TRBJ2-3; d_call: -; v_call: TRBV7-2; cdr3_aa: CASSLARGTDTQYF; cdr3_nt: TGTGCCAGCAGCTTAGCCAGGGGCACAGATACGCAGTATTTT
clone_size: -; j_call: TRBJ2-1; d_call: TRBD2; v_call: TRBV29-1; cdr3_aa: CSVEVGLVSYNEQFF; cdr3_nt: TGCAGCGTTGAAGTAGGACTAGTGAGCTACAATGAGCAGTTCTTC
clone_size: -; j_call: TRBJ2-2; d_call: -; v_call: TRBV18; cdr3_aa: CASSLQGFGGELFF; cdr3_nt: TGTGCCAGCTCGCTACAGGGTTTTGGCGGGGAGCTGTTTTTT
clone_size: -; j_call: TRBJ1-2; d_call: TRBD1; v_call: TRBV5-1; cdr3_aa: CASSDRVYGYTF; cdr3_nt: TGCGCCAGCAGCGACAGGGTTTATGGCTACACCTTC
clone_size: -; j_call: TRBJ2-1; d_call: -; v_call: TRBV5-6; cdr3_aa: CASSNLASSGSSYNEQFF; cdr3_nt: TGTGCCAGCAGCAATTTGGCGAGTTCGGGTAGCTCCTACAATGAGCAGTTCTTC
clone_size: -; j_call: TRBJ2-7; d_call: -; v_call: TRBV6-6; cdr3_aa: CASSYGQDYYEQYF; cdr3_nt: TGTGCCAGCAGTTATGGGCAGGATTACTACGAGCAGTACTTC
clone_size: -; j_call: TRBJ1-3; d_call: TRBD1; v_call: TRBV10-1; cdr3_aa: CASSGRDRKISGNTIYF; cdr3_nt: TGCGCCAGCAGTGGGCGGGACAGAAAAATTTCTGGAAACACCATATATTTT
clone_size: -; j_call: TRBJ1-2; d_call: -; v_call: TRBV5-6; cdr3_aa: CASSFSGAYGYTF; cdr3_nt: TGTGCCAGCAGCTTTTCCGGAGCCTACGGCTACACCTTC
clone_size: -; j_call: TRBJ1-6; d_call: -; v_call: TRBV28; cdr3_aa: CASTTSRGQRNSPLHF; cdr3_nt: TGTGCCAGCACAACCTCACGCGGACAGAGAAATTCACCCCTCCACTTT
clone_size: -; j_call: TRBJ2-5; d_call: -; v_call: TRBV13; cdr3_aa: CASSPSDSTETQYF; cdr3_nt: TGTGCCAGCAGCCCGAGCGACTCGACAGAGACCCAGTACTTC
clone_size: few; j_call: TRBJ1-2; d_call: -; v_call: TRBV29-1; cdr3_aa: CSVAARGFNYGYTF; cdr3_nt: TGCAGCGTTGCTGCCAGGGGCTTTAACTATGGCTACACCTTC
clone_size: -; j_call: TRBJ1-1; d_call: -; v_call: TRBV5-1; cdr3_aa: CASSLMEYNMNTEAFF; cdr3_nt: TGCGCCAGCAGCTTAATGGAGTACAACATGAACACTGAAGCTTTCTTT
clone_size: -; j_call: TRBJ1-3; d_call: -; v_call: TRBV19; cdr3_aa: CASTPGFSGNTIYF; cdr3_nt: TGTGCCAGTACCCCGGGTTTCTCTGGAAACACCATATATTTT
clone_size: -; j_call: TRBJ2-7; d_call: TRBD1; v_call: TRBV11-2; cdr3_aa: CASSQGTGGYEQYF; cdr3_nt: TGTGCCAGCAGCCAGGGGACAGGGGGGTACGAGCAGTACTTC
clone_size: -; j_call: TRBJ2-7; d_call: TRBD1; v_call: TRBV28; cdr3_aa: CASSLLGQADYEQYF; cdr3_nt: TGTGCCAGCAGTTTACTGGGACAGGCGGACTACGAGCAGTACTTC
clone_size: -; j_call: TRBJ2-7; d_call: -; v_call: TRBV7-2; cdr3_aa: CASSLLTSSYEQYF; cdr3_nt: TGTGCCAGCAGCTTACTAACGTCATCCTACGAGCAGTACTTC
clone_size: few; j_call: TRBJ2-3; d_call: TRBD2; v_call: TRBV28; cdr3_aa: CASSSWTSGRNTQYF; cdr3_nt: TGTGCCAGCAGTTCCTGGACTAGCGGGAGAAATACGCAGTATTTT
clone_size: -; j_call: TRBJ2-2; d_call: TRBD2; v_call: TRBV5-1; cdr3_aa: CASSAGLPHTGELFF; cdr3_nt: TGCGCCAGCAGCGCGGGACTACCCCACACCGGGGAGCTGTTTTTT
clone_size: -; j_call: TRBJ2-2; d_call: TRBD1; v_call: TRBV9; cdr3_aa: CASSVGDSNTGELFF; cdr3_nt: TGTGCCAGCAGCGTAGGGGACAGCAACACCGGGGAGCTGTTTTTT
clone_size: -; j_call: TRBJ1-4; d_call: -; v_call: TRBV27; cdr3_aa: CASSPSGYEKLFF; cdr3_nt: TGTGCCAGCAGCCCATCGGGGTATGAAAAACTGTTTTTT
clone_size: -; j_call: TRBJ1-1; d_call: TRBD1; v_call: TRBV19; cdr3_aa: CASSMGSGQIAFAEAFF; cdr3_nt: TGTGCCAGTAGTATGGGGTCGGGACAGATCGCATTCGCTGAAGCTTTCTTT